This T cell receptor beta chain was identified during a study of control samples from healthy donors and cancer patients. The table came from immunoSEQ multiplex PCR; TCRdb's copy has only in-frame clones and leaves some out. In the table there are 100,000 or so clones, 90% to 95% of which are singletons. The germline gives CDR1 LGHDT, CDR2 YNNKEL (reference sequence). V was trimmed by 1 base and J by 5 bases, leaving 11 bases between them. The CDR3 runs 14 residues. The sample comprised blood. This sequence was found in a woman in her 30s in good health. The rearrangement uses TRBV3-1 (or the pseudogene TRBV3-2) and TRBJ2-5; possibly TRBD2 for D (7 bases). The CDR3 loop reads CASSQGGGHETQYF. The CDR3 nucleotides are TGTGCCAGCAGCCAAGGGGGGGGGCACGAGACCCAGTACTTC.